Listed below are T cell receptor beta chains from one sample, sequenced in a study of tumor and adjacent non-tumor tissue in lung cancer. TCRdb itself ran the multiplex PCR reads through MiXCR, one entry per CDR3 protein. The sample has fewer than 100,000 distinct CDR3 sequences, about 77% seen once. Sequencing was carried out using distant non-tumor lung tissue. Receptors were obtained from a woman aged 45-65 years with non-small cell lung cancer. Each CDR3 is given with its conserved first and last residue. Fields, in order: D gene, J gene, V gene, clone size, CDR3 protein, CDR3 DNA. The D gene is left open where the match is weak. Clone sizes are given selectively: once, few, many, or a class where the clone is expanded.

TRBD2,TRBJ2-1,TRBV4-2,once,CASSQDRSGRSYNDQFF,TGTGCCAGCAGCCAAGATCGTAGCGGGAGATCCTACAATGATCAGTTCTTC
.,TRBJ2-5,TRBV29-1,once,CSAERSKGETQNF,TGCAGCGCCGAGAGGTCCAAGGGGGAGACCCAGAACTTC
.,TRBJ1-6,TRBV11-2,.,CASSFRRVESPPHF,TGTGCCAGCAGCTTTCGGAGAGTGGAATCACCCCCCCACTTT
.,TRBJ2-2,TRBV6-2/TRBV6-3,.,CASKRYLPGVANTGELFF,TGTGCCAGCAAACGCTACCTACCGGGAGTGGCGAACACCGGGGAGCTATTTTTT
.,TRBJ2-1,TRBV11-1,.,CARRSRLVSGYNEQFF,TGTGCCAGAAGAAGTCGCCTGGTTTCCGGGTACAATGAGCAGTTCTTC
.,TRBJ1-1,TRBV7-9,.,CASSSGIGVNTETFF,TGTGCCAGCAGCTCAGGGATAGGGGTGAACACTGAAACTTTCTTT
.,TRBJ2-7,TRBV5-1,.,CTNSESGRWIYEQYF,TGCACCAACAGCGAATCAGGGAGATGGATATACGAGCAGTACTTC
.,TRBJ1-3,TRBV29-1,.,CYVTGGTNGNTIYF,TGCTACGTCACCGGGGGGACGAACGGAAACACCATATATTTT
TRBD2,TRBJ2-7,TRBV29-1,.,CSTKKREGGEQYF,TGCAGCACGAAGAAGCGGGAGGGAGGTGAGCAGTACTTC
.,TRBJ1-5,TRBV12-3/TRBV12-4,.,CANSLVDSIQSQHF,TGTGCCAACAGTTTAGTGGATAGCATTCAGTCCCAGCATTTT
.,TRBJ2-5,TRBV10-3,.,CAISEGEGVRETLYF,TGTGCCATCAGTGAGGGAGAGGGGGTAAGGGAGACCCTGTACTTC
TRBD2,TRBJ2-7,TRBV11-2,.,CVSSPRTSGRALWEEYF,TGTGTCAGCAGCCCCCGGACTAGCGGGAGGGCATTGTGGGAGGAATACTTC
TRBD2,TRBJ2-2,TRBV10-3,.,CAISDQREGTGEVSF,TGTGCCATCAGTGATCAGCGGGAGGGCACCGGGGAGGTGTCTTTT
.,TRBJ2-1,TRBV20-1,many,CSASLLNNEQFF,TGCAGTGCTTCACTACTAAACAATGAGCAGTTCTTC
TRBD2,TRBJ2-7,TRBV9,.,CASSETSGLPYEQYF,TGTGCCAGCAGTGAGACTAGCGGGCTTCCCTACGAGCAGTACTTC